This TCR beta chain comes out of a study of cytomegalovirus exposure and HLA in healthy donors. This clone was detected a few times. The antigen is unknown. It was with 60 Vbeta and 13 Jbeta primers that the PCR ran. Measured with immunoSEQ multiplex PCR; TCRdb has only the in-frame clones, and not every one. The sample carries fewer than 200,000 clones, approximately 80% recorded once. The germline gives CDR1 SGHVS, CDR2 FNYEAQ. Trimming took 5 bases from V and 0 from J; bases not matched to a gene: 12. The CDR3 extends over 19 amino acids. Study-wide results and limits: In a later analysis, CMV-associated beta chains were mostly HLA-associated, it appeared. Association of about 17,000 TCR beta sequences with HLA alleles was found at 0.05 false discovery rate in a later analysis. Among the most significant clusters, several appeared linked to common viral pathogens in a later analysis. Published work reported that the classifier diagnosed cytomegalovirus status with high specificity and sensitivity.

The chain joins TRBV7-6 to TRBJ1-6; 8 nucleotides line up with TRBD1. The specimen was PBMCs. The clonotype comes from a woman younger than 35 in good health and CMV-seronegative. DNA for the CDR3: TGTGCCAGCAGCGCCCGTAGGGGGACAGGAGACTCCTATAATTCACCCCTCCACTTT. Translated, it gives CASSARRGTGDSYNSPLHF. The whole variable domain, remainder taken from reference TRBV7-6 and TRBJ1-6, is GAGVSQSPRYKVTKRGQDVALRCDPISGHVSLYWYRQALGQGPEFLTYFNYEAQQDKSGLPNDRFSAERPEGSISTLTIQRTEQRDSAMYRCASSARRGTGDSYNSPLHFGNGTRLTVT.